This T cell receptor beta chain was profiled in a study of cytomegalovirus exposure and HLA in healthy donors. Here immunoSEQ multiplex PCR was the method, and the copy in TCRdb shows in-frame clones only, minus some. The sample carries 150,000 to 200,000 clones, less than 90% recorded once. Trimming took 4 bases from V and 0 from J, leaving 17 bases between them. The CDR3 contains 17 residues. Germline values: CDR1 SGHDT, CDR2 YYEEEE. The sequencing input was PBMCs. The V call is TRBV5-6, the J call TRBJ1-5; tentative D call: TRBD1 (5 bases). The clonotype originates from a woman between 18 and 29 years old in good health and CMV-seronegative. CDR3: CASSVRDSAISNQPQHF. CDR3 in DNA: TGTGCCAGCAGCGTCCGGGACTCCGCAATTAGCAATCAGCCCCAGCATTTT. The full variable domain, with the rest looked up from reference TRBV5-6 and TRBJ1-5, is DAGVTQSPTHLIKTRGQQVTLRCSPKSGHDTVSWYQQALGQGPQFIFQYYEEEERQRGNFPDRFSGHQFPNYSSELNVNALLLGDSALYLCASSVRDSAISNQPQHFGDGTRLSIL.